A selection of T cell receptor beta chains follows, all from one sample in a study of somatic mutations in cytotoxic T cells in rheumatoid arthritis. Using immunoSEQ multiplex PCR, the repertoire was profiled, and TCRdb retains in-frame clones only, with some absent. The sample holds roughly 32,000 clones, around four fifths seen once. Sequencing input: CD8+ T cells sorted from blood. These receptors came from an adult with rheumatoid arthritis. CDR3s include the opening cysteine and the closing phenylalanine or tryptophan. D genes are given only for firm matches. Only part of the rows carry a size: once, few, many, or a class if the clone is expanded.

TRBV29-1	-	TRBD1	TRBJ1-2	CSVDDRERYGYTF
TRBV29-1	-	-	TRBJ1-2	CSVVAGGGYGYTF
TRBV2	-	-	TRBJ1-2	CASPGRVGNGYTF
TRBV19	-	TRBD2	TRBJ2-1	CASSMGRLADNEQFF
TRBV6-5	-	TRBD2	TRBJ2-1	CASSYSPRLAGAGQFF
TRBV28	-	TRBD1	TRBJ1-5	CASSLIGQAVNQPQHF
TRBV7-2	-	-	TRBJ1-2	CASSPSGNLRGYGYTF
TRBV7-7	-	-	TRBJ2-2	CASSRGAGELFF
TRBV5-1	-	-	TRBJ2-1	CASSRRRGEGDEQFF
TRBV6-5	-	-	TRBJ2-7	CASSYHRAGRSYEQYF
TRBV5-6	-	-	TRBJ1-5	CASSLAGDSNQPQHF
TRBV7-9	-	TRBD2	TRBJ2-3	CASSLRRGPLADTQYF
TRBV5-8	once	-	TRBJ1-4	CASSQRGLVEKLFF
TRBV21-1	few	-	TRBJ2-1	CASSLRVLLGRSYNEQFF
TRBV11-3	-	TRBD1	TRBJ2-7	CASSLRDRPYEQYF
TRBV13	-	-	TRBJ1-1	CASSPLAGGNTEAFF
TRBV9	-	TRBD2	TRBJ2-1	CASSVEANGASGSLNEQFF
TRBV6-5	-	TRBD1	TRBJ1-3	CASTGQGANTIYF
TRBV11-1	-	-	TRBJ2-7	CASSLVGGSYEQYF
TRBV29-1	-	-	TRBJ1-3	CSVVPVSSGNTIYF
TRBV5-1	-	-	TRBJ2-7	CASSLGGGNEQYF
TRBV6-1	few	-	TRBJ1-5	CASSEAEDYQPQHF
TRBV9	-	-	TRBJ1-2	CASSVNRQAPYYGYTF
TRBV9	-	-	TRBJ1-1	CASSVGVYTEAFF
TRBV9	-	-	TRBJ1-5	CASSVTGRINQPQHF
TRBV5-4	once	-	TRBJ1-1	CASSLGGDTEAFF
TRBV5-1	-	TRBD2	TRBJ2-3	CASSRGGADTQYF
TRBV7-9	-	-	TRBJ1-4	CAYWEATNEKLFF
TRBV6-1	-	-	TRBJ2-2	CASSEGADGGGELFF
TRBV28	-	-	TRBJ2-3	CASSRTGPADTQYF
TRBV6-1	medium-sized	TRBD2	TRBJ2-2	CATSTGTSEAGELFF
TRBV7-8	-	-	TRBJ2-7	CASSPWAKQGYEQYF
TRBV7-6	-	-	TRBJ1-2	CASSLAGGYGYTF
TRBV5-1	-	-	TRBJ2-2	CASSFIPGISNTGELFF
TRBV4-1	-	-	TRBJ1-5	CASSQIHRDSNQPQHF
TRBV7-9	once	TRBD2	TRBJ2-7	CASSSGLAGRPYEQYF
TRBV2	-	-	TRBJ2-2	CATETGLGDLTGELFF
TRBV9	-	-	TRBJ2-3	CASSVEGGRTDTQYF
TRBV27	-	-	TRBJ1-2	CASSLGGGDGYTF
TRBV19	-	TRBD2	TRBJ2-5	CASSIVEETSGVYKETQYF
TRBV6-1	-	-	TRBJ1-1	CASRVSTEAFF
TRBV11-2	-	TRBD2	TRBJ2-1	CASSLAGTSVNEQFF
TRBV28	once	TRBD1	TRBJ1-2	CAISGTGVNGYTF
TRBV5-6	once	TRBD2	TRBJ2-3	CASSYGTSGRVYIDTQYF
TRBV13	-	TRBD1	TRBJ2-5	CASSSGQGEETQYF
TRBV7-2	-	-	TRBJ2-3	CASSLNLPGEYF
TRBV19	-	TRBD2	TRBJ2-1	CASSLAGRNEQFF
TRBV29-1	-	TRBD1	TRBJ2-7	CSVGTGVRDEQYF
TRBV14	-	TRBD2	TRBJ2-5	CASSQGGSAGYQETQYF
TRBV30	-	-	TRBJ1-6	CAWSPDYNSPLHF
TRBV29-1	-	-	TRBJ1-1	CSVVPGQIEAFF